A selection of T cell receptor beta chains follows, all from one sample in a study of T cells in localized non-small cell lung cancer. Libraries were prepared by immunoSEQ multiplex PCR; TCRdb keeps only in-frame clonotypes and omits some of them. Of roughly 90,000 clones in the sample, under 95% were seen once. Sequences were derived from PBMCs, sampled before any cancer treatment. The receptors come from a woman aged 40 to 75 with stage II squamous cell lung carcinoma. The CDR3 runs from the conserved cysteine through the conserved F or W. The order of the fields is D gene, J gene, clone size, V gene, CDR3 protein, CDR3 DNA. The D gene is left open where the match is weak. Not every row has a clone size; where given, it reads once, few, many or a size class.

D: NA
J: TRBJ1-2
size: NA
V: TRBV6-1
CDR3: CAATWAPHYGYTF
DNA: TGTGCCGCAACCTGGGCCCCACACTATGGCTACACCTTC

D: NA
J: TRBJ1-5
size: NA
V: TRBV6-5
CDR3: CASSYGGTRPQHF
DNA: TGTGCCAGCAGTTACGGGGGGACGCGGCCCCAGCATTTT

D: NA
J: TRBJ2-4
size: NA
V: TRBV28
CDR3: CASSLSGTSAAKNIQYF
DNA: TGTGCCAGCAGTTTATCTGGGACATCCGCTGCCAAAAACATTCAGTACTTC

D: NA
J: TRBJ2-1
size: NA
V: TRBV10-3
CDR3: CAISESAFAGLANEQFF
DNA: TGTGCCATCAGTGAGTCAGCTTTCGCAGGGTTGGCGAATGAGCAGTTCTTC

D: TRBD2
J: TRBJ2-5
size: few
V: TRBV6-5
CDR3: CASKGYKREETQYF
DNA: TGTGCCAGCAAAGGATACAAGCGGGAGGAGACCCAGTACTTC

D: NA
J: TRBJ2-5
size: NA
V: TRBV18
CDR3: CASSTTVKGETQYF
DNA: TGTGCCAGCTCCACCACAGTGAAGGGAGAGACCCAGTACTTC

D: NA
J: TRBJ2-3
size: NA
V: TRBV10-3
CDR3: CAISESKASARTDTQYF
DNA: TGTGCCATCAGTGAGTCGAAGGCTAGCGCACGCACAGATACGCAGTATTTT

D: NA
J: TRBJ1-1
size: once
V: TRBV5-1
CDR3: CASSFRVGTEAFF
DNA: TGCGCCAGCAGCTTTAGGGTGGGCACTGAAGCTTTCTTT

D: TRBD1
J: TRBJ1-2
size: NA
V: TRBV28
CDR3: CASSSRDRGGYGYTF
DNA: TGTGCCAGCAGTTCCCGGGACAGGGGAGGCTATGGCTACACCTTC

D: NA
J: TRBJ1-1
size: NA
V: TRBV7-9
CDR3: CASSLRVVGEAFF
DNA: TGTGCCAGCAGCTTACGGGTGGTAGGGGAAGCTTTCTTT

D: NA
J: TRBJ2-1
size: NA
V: TRBV7-9
CDR3: CASSFLRGGSSSSYNEQFF
DNA: TGTGCCAGCAGCTTTCTGCGGGGAGGTTCATCAAGCTCCTACAATGAGCAGTTCTTC

D: TRBD2
J: TRBJ2-7
size: NA
V: TRBV19
CDR3: CASSIDGTSGRYEQYF
DNA: TGTGCCAGTAGTATAGATGGGACTAGCGGGAGGTACGAGCAGTACTTC

D: NA
J: TRBJ2-6
size: NA
V: TRBV6-6
CDR3: CASSYAGTGANVLTF
DNA: TGTGCCAGCAGTTACGCCGGGACTGGGGCCAACGTCCTGACTTTC

D: NA
J: TRBJ1-3
size: NA
V: TRBV5-4
CDR3: CASSSPGTHSGNTIYF
DNA: TGTGCCAGCAGCTCCCCCGGGACGCACTCTGGAAACACCATATATTTT

D: NA
J: TRBJ2-3
size: NA
V: TRBV11-2
CDR3: CASSLASGGSTDTQYF
DNA: TGTGCCAGCAGCTTAGCATCCGGAGGGAGCACAGATACGCAGTATTTT

D: TRBD2
J: TRBJ2-5
size: NA
V: TRBV28
CDR3: CASSPPRTSWQETQYF
DNA: TGTGCCAGCAGCCCCCCCCGGACTAGCTGGCAAGAGACCCAGTACTTC

D: TRBD1
J: TRBJ1-1
size: few
V: TRBV5-1
CDR3: CASSLLGTGGAVEGAFF
DNA: TGCGCCAGCAGCCTGCTAGGGACAGGGGGCGCGGTGGAAGGAGCTTTCTTT

D: NA
J: TRBJ2-7
size: NA
V: TRBV5-1
CDR3: CASSLKASTYEQYF
DNA: TGCGCCAGCAGCTTAAAAGCGTCAACCTACGAGCAGTACTTC

D: NA
J: TRBJ2-2
size: NA
V: TRBV5-6
CDR3: CASSWPGRAGELFF
DNA: TGTGCCAGCAGCTGGCCCGGCAGGGCCGGGGAGCTGTTTTTT

D: TRBD2
J: TRBJ2-1
size: NA
V: TRBV11-3
CDR3: CASSQGVAGEPYNEQFF
DNA: TGTGCCAGCAGCCAAGGGGTAGCGGGAGAACCCTACAATGAGCAGTTCTTC

D: TRBD1
J: TRBJ2-7
size: NA
V: TRBV9
CDR3: CASSGPTGGFYEQYF
DNA: TGTGCCAGCAGCGGACCGACAGGGGGGTTCTACGAGCAGTACTTC

D: TRBD2
J: TRBJ2-1
size: NA
V: TRBV7-9
CDR3: CASSPLAGGFYNEQFF
DNA: TGTGCCAGCAGCCCACTAGCGGGAGGGTTCTACAATGAGCAGTTCTTC

D: TRBD1
J: TRBJ1-2
size: NA
V: TRBV29-1
CDR3: CSVVGGQGIYGYTF
DNA: TGCAGCGTTGTTGGAGGACAGGGGATCTATGGCTACACCTTC

D: TRBD1
J: TRBJ1-2
size: NA
V: TRBV19
CDR3: CASSKGQPANYGYTF
DNA: TGTGCCAGTAGTAAGGGACAGCCAGCTAACTATGGCTACACCTTC

D: NA
J: TRBJ1-2
size: NA
V: TRBV27
CDR3: CASTNEPNYGYTF
DNA: TGTGCCAGCACCAACGAACCTAACTATGGCTACACCTTC

D: NA
J: TRBJ2-7
size: NA
V: TRBV6-1
CDR3: CASHGPEQLSYEQYF
DNA: TGTGCCAGCCATGGCCCGGAACAGCTCTCCTACGAGCAGTACTTC

D: TRBD2
J: TRBJ2-1
size: NA
V: TRBV19
CDR3: CASIDTPGLADNEQFF
DNA: TGTGCCAGTATTGACACGCCGGGACTAGCTGACAATGAGCAGTTCTTC

D: NA
J: TRBJ1-1
size: NA
V: TRBV19
CDR3: CASTLATWTEAFF
DNA: TGTGCCAGTACCCTAGCCACATGGACTGAAGCTTTCTTT

D: NA
J: TRBJ1-5
size: NA
V: TRBV30
CDR3: CAWGGQSNQPQHF
DNA: TGTGCCTGGGGAGGACAGAGCAATCAGCCCCAGCATTTT